This passage covers 6 T cell receptor beta chains from one sample sequenced in a study of glioma-infiltrating T cells. The iRepertoire nested amplicon-rescue multiplex PCR amplified TCR alpha and beta CDR3s from RNA. TCRdb recomputed calls from the multiplex PCR reads with MiXCR, one row per CDR3 protein. The sample contains approximately 100,000 distinct CDR3 sequences, less than 30% of which appear only once. Sequencing input: glioma tissue, nonneoplastic brain tissue, or PBMCs (not recorded which). All receptors come from a human donor with low-grade glioma or glioblastoma, undergoing nonglioma brain surgery, or in good health (not recorded which).

Only a few counts were recorded for this clonotype. Since a much larger clone is just one base distant, this may be a read error. The V call is TRBV6-6, the J call TRBJ2-7; no firm D call. The length of the CDR3 is 14 residues. The germline gives CDR1 MNHNY, CDR2 SVGAGI (reference sequence). The CDR3 DNA follows: TGTGCCAGCGGTTACTCGCTGCTCTCCTACGAGCAGTACTTC. Translating gives CASGYSLLSYEQYF.

This clonotype was observed many times. V gene TRBV6-1 combines with J gene TRBJ1-6; tentatively, D is TRBD1 (5 bases). CDR3 size: 14 residues. Germline CDR1 and CDR2: MNHNS and SASEGT. V lost 7 bases to trimming and J lost 14 bases, with 21 bases between them. The CDR3 DNA follows: TGTGCCAGCATGATCAGTCGGGGGTCTAAGGCCCTCCACTTT. This codes for CASMISRGSKALHF.

The chain is built from TRBV7-3 and TRBJ2-1, with 8 bases fitting TRBD2. The germline CDR1 and CDR2 sequences are SGHTA and FQGTGA. The CDR3 extends over 15 amino acids. After removal of 3 bases from V and 7 bases from J, the junction contained 8 bases not matched to a gene. The CDR3 nucleotides are TGTGCCAGCAGCTTGAACGGGGGGGCCGGTAATGAGCAGTTCTTC. This gives the protein CASSLNGGAGNEQFF. The full variable domain, completed using reference TRBV7-3 and TRBJ2-1, is GAGVSQTPSNKVTEKGKYVELRCDPISGHTALYWYRQSLGQGPEFLIYFQGTGAADDSGLPNDRFFAVRPEGSVSTLKIQRTERGDSAVYLCASSLNGGAGNEQFFGPGTRLTVL.

The chain is built from TRBV7-9 and TRBJ1-4, with D possibly TRBD1 on 5 matching bases. This CDR3 contains 14 residues. Trimming stripped 0 bases from V and 7 bases from J, with 9 bases between. Germline values: CDR1 SEHNR, CDR2 FQNEAQ (reference sequence). CDR3 nucleotide sequence: TGTGCCAGCAGCTTAGCGCAGGGTTTTGAAAAACTGTTTTTT. Its protein is CASSLAQGFEKLFF.

Remarks on this clonotype: This clone may be a read error of a much larger clone one base away. The chain uses TRBV4-1 and TRBJ1-3; no reliable D call. The V end lost 1 base, the J end lost 3 bases, and 10 bases lay between the germline ends. CDR3 length: 15 amino acids. Germline V lookup: CDR1 MGHRA, CDR2 YSYEKL. CDR3 amino acids: CASSQVGKLGNTIYF. CDR3 in DNA: TGCGCCAGCAGCCAAGTAGGAAAACTTGGAAACACCATATATTTT.

This clonotype was counted ten times or more. The chain recombines TRBV20-1 with TRBJ2-1; D is perhaps TRBD1 (5 bases). The CDR3 covers 14 residues. Germline V gives CDR1 DFQATT, CDR2 SNEGSKA (reference sequence). The DNA of the CDR3 is TGCAGGATAGCAGTGGGGCAGAACTACAATGAGCAGTTCTTC. This sequence encodes CRIAVGQNYNEQFF.